The sample holds a few counts of the clone carrying this TCR beta chain. Its target is unknown. Germline V gene lookup returns CDR1 SQVTM and CDR2 ANQGSEA. Trimming left V 6 bases short and J 5 bases short, with 13 bases between. The CDR3 has 13 amino acids. The sample originates from a study of T-cell memory formation after mild COVID-19. Study as a whole: Among the donors, TCR clusters were largely specific to each donor. Study-level results: Among clones contracting day 15 to 85, CD4/CD8 was balanced, whereas later expanders leaned CD4+. Cross-reactive memory apparently joined, as some responding clones appeared in pre-infection memory.

Amplification by 5'RACE using constant-segment primers produced TCR alpha and TCR beta cDNA libraries that carried sample barcodes and UMIs. TCRdb re-derived calls from the 5' RACE reads in MiXCR, one entry per CDR3 protein. The sample contains some 260,000 distinct CDR3 sequences, roughly 15% of which appear only once. The specimen was PBMCs or a T cell subset sorted from them (not recorded which). This TCR was recovered from a man between 18 and 29 years old who had mild COVID-19 (a few samples of this study predate the infection). Cell type and time point are not known. The chain recombines TRBV29-1 with TRBJ2-2, with D unresolved. CDR3 DNA sequence: TGCAGCGTCCCCTCTGACGTAACCGGGGAGCTGTTTTTT. Amino acid sequence: CSVPSDVTGELFF.